This T cell receptor beta chain comes out of a study of CD8 T cells in Susac syndrome. General study results and limits: Clonal expansion was missing from Susac syndrome CD4+ T cell repertoires.

Random-hexamer reverse transcription was applied to about 0.5 to 1 ug RNA. TCRdb re-derived calls from the immunoSEQ multiplex PCR reads in MiXCR, one entry per CDR3 protein. Among about 140,000 distinct CDR3 sequences listed, around 93% were seen once. As concerns this clonotype: Its target is not known.

Bulk CD8+ and CD4+ cells came from magnetic negative isolation; CD8+ TEMRA by FACS. Germline V gene sequence: CDR1 SNHLY, CDR2 FYNNEI. The V gene lost 6 bases and the J gene lost 4 bases, with 10 bases spanning the gap. There are 14 residues in the CDR3. This receptor was taken from a human donor with Susac syndrome. This chain joins TRBV2 and TRBJ2-6; D may be TRBD2 (6 bases). The sample taken for sequencing was CD4+ T cells from PBMCs. The CDR3 DNA reads as TGTGCCAGCAGGGGGGGTTCCGGGGCCAACGTCCTGACTTTC. It codes for CASRGGSGANVLTF.